These 5 T cell receptor beta chains share one sample of origin, sequenced in a study of blood T cells in healthy people across ages. PCR was performed a second time for about 7 to 11 cycles using a sample-barcoded 5' primer and a J-beta primer mix. TCRdb processed the 5' RACE reads anew with MiXCR; each CDR3 protein has one entry. The table has 630,000 or so distinct CDR3 sequences, 32% seen once; the top ten hold roughly 14%. The source material was blood. The receptors originated from an elderly woman in good health.

This clonotype appeared many times. The chain combines TRBV7-2 with TRBJ2-3; 8 bases align to TRBD2. The CDR3 contains 13 residues. V shed 10 bases, J shed 6 bases, and the junction held 9 bases outside the gene matches. In germline, CDR1 is SGHTA, CDR2 FQGNSA. This CDR3 reads CATSGGRADTQYF. As DNA, the CDR3 is TGTGCCACTTCGGGGGGGCGGGCTGATACGCAGTATTTT.

This clonotype was counted at least ten times. This chain links TRBV9 with TRBJ2-5; 9 nucleotides align to TRBD1. Looked up from germline, CDR1 is SGDLS and CDR2 is YYNGEE. The CDR3 has 14 residues. The trim removed 2 bases at V and 4 bases at J, leaving 3 bases unmatched. The CDR3 spells CASSVTGGRETQYF. The CDR3 DNA is TGTGCCAGCAGCGTCACAGGGGGCCGAGAGACCCAGTACTTC.

This clonotype has a single count. The J gene is TRBJ2-5, the V gene TRBV30, with TRBD2 matching over 8 bases. This CDR3 contains 13 residues. J was trimmed by 1 base and V by 4 bases; bases with no gene match: 2. Germline V gene sequence: CDR1 GTSNPN, CDR2 SVGIG (reference sequence). The CDR3: CAWTLAGQETQYF. CDR3 bases: TGTGCCTGGACCCTAGCGGGCCAAGAGACCCAGTACTTC.

The chain joins TRBV11-2 to TRBJ2-5; 13 nucleotides match TRBD2. CDR3 size: 17 residues. V lost 4 bases and J lost 5; bases outside the gene matches: 10. In germline, CDR1 is SGHAT, CDR2 FQNNGV. The CDR3 DNA sequence: TGTGCCAGCAGCTCCCAGGGACTAGCGGGGTTGGTTGAGACCCAGTACTTC. It translates to CASSSQGLAGLVETQYF. The whole variable domain, filled in from reference TRBV11-2 and TRBJ2-5, reads EAGVAQSPRYKIIEKRQSVAFWCNPISGHATLYWYQQILGQGPKLLIQFQNNGVVDDSQLPKDRFSAERLKGVDSTLKIQPAKLEDSAVYLCASSSQGLAGLVETQYFGPGTRLLVL.

The sample holds a few counts of this clonotype. The V call is TRBV27, the J call TRBJ1-1, with D unresolved. The CDR3 has 15 amino acids. Germline V CDR1 and CDR2: MNHEY, SMNVEV (reference sequence). V was pared by 5 bases and J by 3 bases, with 16 bases between. Here the CDR3 reads CASSPWVRRDTEAFF. The CDR3 region has the DNA TGTGCCAGCAGTCCCTGGGTCCGGAGGGACACTGAAGCTTTCTTT.